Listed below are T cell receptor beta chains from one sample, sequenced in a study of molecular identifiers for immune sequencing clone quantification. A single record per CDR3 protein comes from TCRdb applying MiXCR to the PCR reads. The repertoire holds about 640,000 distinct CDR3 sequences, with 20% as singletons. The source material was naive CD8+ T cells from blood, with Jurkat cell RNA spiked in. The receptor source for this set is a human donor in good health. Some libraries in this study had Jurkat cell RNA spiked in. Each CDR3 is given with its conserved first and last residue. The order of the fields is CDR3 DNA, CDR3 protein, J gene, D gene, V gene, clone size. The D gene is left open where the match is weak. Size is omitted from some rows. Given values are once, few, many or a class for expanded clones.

CDR3 DNA: TGTGCCAGCAGTTTATTCTCCCACACTGAAGCTTTCTTT
CDR3 protein: CASSLFSHTEAFF
J gene: TRBJ1-1
D gene: .
V gene: TRBV6-5
clone size: many

CDR3 DNA: TGTGCCAGCAGTTTCACCGGGGCCCAAGAGACCCAGTACTTC
CDR3 protein: CASSFTGAQETQYF
J gene: TRBJ2-5
D gene: .
V gene: TRBV12-3/TRBV12-4
clone size: few

CDR3 DNA: TGTGCCAGCAGCCCACGGGGCGGTGGGGACACTGAAGCTTTCTTT
CDR3 protein: CASSPRGGGDTEAFF
J gene: TRBJ1-1
D gene: .
V gene: TRBV14
clone size: many

CDR3 DNA: TGTGCCAGCACCGGGCCCCGGGGCGACACCGGGGAGCTGTTTTTT
CDR3 protein: CASTGPRGDTGELFF
J gene: TRBJ2-2
D gene: .
V gene: TRBV7-9
clone size: .

CDR3 DNA: TGTGCCAGCAGGGAAGGACTAGCCGGGCGTGAGACCCAGTACTTC
CDR3 protein: CASREGLAGRETQYF
J gene: TRBJ2-5
D gene: TRBD2
V gene: TRBV27
clone size: .

CDR3 DNA: TGTGCCACCAGCGGAGGCTCTGGAAACACCATATATTTT
CDR3 protein: CATSGGSGNTIYF
J gene: TRBJ1-3
D gene: .
V gene: TRBV15
clone size: many

CDR3 DNA: TGTGCCAGTAGACCCCCTTTTGGGAACTCCTACGAGCAGTACTTC
CDR3 protein: CASRPPFGNSYEQYF
J gene: TRBJ2-7
D gene: .
V gene: TRBV19
clone size: many

CDR3 DNA: TGTGCCAGCAGACCAGGGGGCCAGCCCTACAATGAGCAGTTCTTC
CDR3 protein: CASRPGGQPYNEQFF
J gene: TRBJ2-1
D gene: TRBD1
V gene: TRBV7-9
clone size: .

CDR3 DNA: TGTGCCAGCAGCTTAGACCATGGCAGTCTAGAGTCACCCCTCCACTTT
CDR3 protein: CASSLDHGSLESPLHF
J gene: TRBJ1-6
D gene: .
V gene: TRBV7-2
clone size: many

CDR3 DNA: TGTGCCAGCAGCCCCGGGACAGGGGTAATGAAGACCCAGTACTTC
CDR3 protein: CASSPGTGVMKTQYF
J gene: TRBJ2-5
D gene: TRBD1
V gene: TRBV7-3
clone size: .

CDR3 DNA: TGTGCCAGTAAGGGCAGGGAGGTTGGCGGGGAGCTGTTTTTT
CDR3 protein: CASKGREVGGELFF
J gene: TRBJ2-2
D gene: .
V gene: TRBV19
clone size: .

CDR3 DNA: TGTGCCAGCAGCCTCCGGGACAGCGCTTTTTCCAACTATGGCTACACCTTC
CDR3 protein: CASSLRDSAFSNYGYTF
J gene: TRBJ1-2
D gene: TRBD1
V gene: TRBV3-1
clone size: .

CDR3 DNA: TGTGCCTGGAGTCCAGGTACTGAAGCTTTCTTT
CDR3 protein: CAWSPGTEAFF
J gene: TRBJ1-1
D gene: .
V gene: TRBV30
clone size: many

CDR3 DNA: TGTGCCAGCAGCACGGACCTTGGGAACACTGAAGCTTTCTTT
CDR3 protein: CASSTDLGNTEAFF
J gene: TRBJ1-1
D gene: .
V gene: TRBV9
clone size: few

CDR3 DNA: TGTGCCAGCAGCTCTCCCCCCGTAGCGGGGGTCTACAATGAGCAGTTCTTC
CDR3 protein: CASSSPPVAGVYNEQFF
J gene: TRBJ2-1
D gene: TRBD2
V gene: TRBV7-9
clone size: many

CDR3 DNA: TGTGCCTGGAGTGTACTAGGGGGAGGTAACACTGAAGCTTTCTTT
CDR3 protein: CAWSVLGGGNTEAFF
J gene: TRBJ1-1
D gene: .
V gene: TRBV30
clone size: many

CDR3 DNA: TGTGCCAGCAGTGAACTGGGAGCCAATAATGAAAAACTGTTTTTT
CDR3 protein: CASSELGANNEKLFF
J gene: TRBJ1-4
D gene: .
V gene: TRBV2
clone size: many

CDR3 DNA: TGTGCCATCTGTGAGTCGAGGGAGACAGGGGATCTCGCAGATACGCAGTATTTT
CDR3 protein: CAICESRETGDLADTQYF
J gene: TRBJ2-3
D gene: TRBD1
V gene: TRBV10-3
clone size: .

CDR3 DNA: TGTGCCAGCAGTTATTACCCCCTCCCAGGCAACTATGGCTACACCTTC
CDR3 protein: CASSYYPLPGNYGYTF
J gene: TRBJ1-2
D gene: .
V gene: TRBV6-5
clone size: many

CDR3 DNA: TGCAGTGCTAGGGAGGTGAGCTCCTACAATGAGCAGTTCTTC
CDR3 protein: CSAREVSSYNEQFF
J gene: TRBJ2-1
D gene: .
V gene: TRBV20-1
clone size: .

CDR3 DNA: TGTGCCAGCAGCTCCCCAGTGGACTACGAGCAGTACTTC
CDR3 protein: CASSSPVDYEQYF
J gene: TRBJ2-7
D gene: .
V gene: TRBV7-9
clone size: many

CDR3 DNA: TGTGCCAGCAGTTTAATAGCGGGAGTTTCCGGGGAGCTGTTTTTT
CDR3 protein: CASSLIAGVSGELFF
J gene: TRBJ2-2
D gene: TRBD2
V gene: TRBV28
clone size: .

CDR3 DNA: TGTGCCAGCAGTGCGTTCAGCGGGGCCACCTACAATGAGCAGTTCTTC
CDR3 protein: CASSAFSGATYNEQFF
J gene: TRBJ2-1
D gene: TRBD2
V gene: TRBV27
clone size: .

CDR3 DNA: TGTGCCAGCAGTCCCCAGACAGGCTACGAGCAGTACTTC
CDR3 protein: CASSPQTGYEQYF
J gene: TRBJ2-7
D gene: .
V gene: TRBV27
clone size: many

CDR3 DNA: TGCAGTGCTCGAGATAAAGGGTTTAACACTGAAGCTTTCTTT
CDR3 protein: CSARDKGFNTEAFF
J gene: TRBJ1-1
D gene: .
V gene: TRBV20-1
clone size: many

CDR3 DNA: TGTGTCAGCAGCCCCAAGGAGGGTACCTACGAGCAGTACTTC
CDR3 protein: CVSSPKEGTYEQYF
J gene: TRBJ2-7
D gene: .
V gene: TRBV6-2/TRBV6-3
clone size: .

CDR3 DNA: TGTGCCAGCACCCCTCTAGAGGGGGCGGTTCGAACGAACACTGAAGCTTTCTTT
CDR3 protein: CASTPLEGAVRTNTEAFF
J gene: TRBJ1-1
D gene: TRBD1
V gene: TRBV2
clone size: few

CDR3 DNA: TGTGCCAGCAGTGAGGATTTGAACACTGAAGCTTTCTTT
CDR3 protein: CASSEDLNTEAFF
J gene: TRBJ1-1
D gene: .
V gene: TRBV6-4
clone size: many

CDR3 DNA: TGTGCCAGCAGCTCACGGGAGTACGAGCAGTACTTC
CDR3 protein: CASSSREYEQYF
J gene: TRBJ2-7
D gene: .
V gene: TRBV11-2
clone size: many

CDR3 DNA: TGTGCCAGCAGTTTCCCCCGACTAGCGACACACTCCTACGAGCAGTACTTC
CDR3 protein: CASSFPRLATHSYEQYF
J gene: TRBJ2-7
D gene: TRBD2
V gene: TRBV28
clone size: few

CDR3 DNA: TGTGCCAGCAGTGAAGGACAGGGCGTTTCACCCCTCCACTTT
CDR3 protein: CASSEGQGVSPLHF
J gene: TRBJ1-6
D gene: TRBD1
V gene: TRBV2
clone size: many

CDR3 DNA: TGTGCCAGCAGTTACACGGGATCGGGGGACACTGAAGCTTTCTTT
CDR3 protein: CASSYTGSGDTEAFF
J gene: TRBJ1-1
D gene: .
V gene: TRBV6-5
clone size: .

CDR3 DNA: TGTGCCAGTACCGGGGTGAGACAGGGTGGCAATCAGCCCCAGCATTTT
CDR3 protein: CASTGVRQGGNQPQHF
J gene: TRBJ1-5
D gene: TRBD1
V gene: TRBV19
clone size: few

CDR3 DNA: TGCAGTGCGAGACAGGTATTTCCTGCAGATACGCAGTATTTT
CDR3 protein: CSARQVFPADTQYF
J gene: TRBJ2-3
D gene: .
V gene: TRBV20-1
clone size: many

CDR3 DNA: TGTGCCACCAGTGATTTACCCTCCTCTGATGAGCAGTTCTTC
CDR3 protein: CATSDLPSSDEQFF
J gene: TRBJ2-1
D gene: .
V gene: TRBV24-1
clone size: many

CDR3 DNA: TGTGCCAGCAGGGGTTTTGGAACAGATACGCAGTATTTT
CDR3 protein: CASRGFGTDTQYF
J gene: TRBJ2-3
D gene: .
V gene: TRBV5-4
clone size: many

CDR3 DNA: TGTGCCAGTAGTACCAGTCTCCCAGATACGCAGTGTTTT
CDR3 protein: CASSTSLPDTQCF
J gene: TRBJ2-3
D gene: .
V gene: TRBV19
clone size: .

CDR3 DNA: TGTGCCAGTAGTCCCCTTTCGACCCCAAACATTCAGTACTTC
CDR3 protein: CASSPLSTPNIQYF
J gene: TRBJ2-4
D gene: .
V gene: TRBV19
clone size: many

CDR3 DNA: TGTGCCAGCAGCTCAACACAAGAGACCCAGTACTTC
CDR3 protein: CASSSTQETQYF
J gene: TRBJ2-5
D gene: .
V gene: TRBV7-9
clone size: many

CDR3 DNA: TGTGCCAGCAGTTTATCGGGCAGGGGGGGAACCTACGAGCAGTACTTC
CDR3 protein: CASSLSGRGGTYEQYF
J gene: TRBJ2-7
D gene: .
V gene: TRBV27
clone size: .

CDR3 DNA: TGTGCCAGTAGTATAGACTCAACCTACGAGCAGTACTTC
CDR3 protein: CASSIDSTYEQYF
J gene: TRBJ2-7
D gene: .
V gene: TRBV19
clone size: .

CDR3 DNA: TGTGCCAGCAGCGCACCCCCGGGGGCGGGCGGGACCCAGTACTTC
CDR3 protein: CASSAPPGAGGTQYF
J gene: TRBJ2-5
D gene: .
V gene: TRBV9
clone size: .

CDR3 DNA: TGTGCCAGTAGTACCTCACAGGGAAGCACAGATACGCAGTATTTT
CDR3 protein: CASSTSQGSTDTQYF
J gene: TRBJ2-3
D gene: .
V gene: TRBV19
clone size: few

CDR3 DNA: TGTGCCAACGGACAGGGTGGCGATCAGCCCCAGCATTTT
CDR3 protein: CANGQGGDQPQHF
J gene: TRBJ1-5
D gene: TRBD1
V gene: TRBV12-3/TRBV12-4
clone size: .

CDR3 DNA: TGTGCCAGCAGTTTACTAGCGGGGGAAGATGAGCAGTTCTTC
CDR3 protein: CASSLLAGEDEQFF
J gene: TRBJ2-1
D gene: TRBD2
V gene: TRBV27
clone size: few

CDR3 DNA: TGTGCCAGCAGCTACCCGGCGGAGGGGGTTGATACGCAGTATTTT
CDR3 protein: CASSYPAEGVDTQYF
J gene: TRBJ2-3
D gene: .
V gene: TRBV6-2/TRBV6-3
clone size: many

CDR3 DNA: TGCGCCAGCAGCCAAGGGACTAGCGGGGGAGCTTACAATGAGCAGTTCTTC
CDR3 protein: CASSQGTSGGAYNEQFF
J gene: TRBJ2-1
D gene: TRBD2
V gene: TRBV4-1
clone size: .

CDR3 DNA: TGTGCCAGCAGGAAACTAGCGGGAGAACGCAATGAGCAGTTCTTC
CDR3 protein: CASRKLAGERNEQFF
J gene: TRBJ2-1
D gene: TRBD2
V gene: TRBV6-2/TRBV6-3
clone size: .

CDR3 DNA: TGTGCCAGCATTGCCAGGGAATCTAGGGAGCAGTACTTC
CDR3 protein: CASIARESREQYF
J gene: TRBJ2-7
D gene: .
V gene: TRBV2
clone size: few